This T cell receptor beta chain was recorded in a study of cytomegalovirus exposure and HLA in healthy donors. This clone has just one count. Its antigen is not known. In the PCR, 60 Vbeta and 13 Jbeta primers were used. Generated by immunoSEQ multiplex PCR, the TCRdb table keeps only in-frame clones and is missing some. The repertoire holds approximately 100,000 clones, with about 80% as singletons. Study-level points and caveats: Most of the TCR beta V segments (in an earlier analysis) were productive either about 87% or about 30% of the time.

CDR3 length equals 15 residues. Germline values: CDR1 LNHDA, CDR2 SQIVND (reference sequence). V was clipped by 1 base and J by 4 bases, with 13 bases between them. V usage is TRBV19 and J usage is TRBJ2-5; D is perhaps TRBD1 (6 bases). The TCR originated in a man aged 35 to 55 in good health and CMV-seronegative. Sequences were obtained from PBMCs. The CDR3, as DNA: TGTGCCAGTAGTATAGGATGGGCAGGGGTAGAGACCCAGTACTTC. This encodes CASSIGWAGVETQYF.